This TCR beta chain was sequenced during a study of blood T cell repertoires in COVID-19. Study in general: Donors in the United States, Italy and Spain gave samples during acute or convalescent COVID-19. PBMCs, B-cell-depleted T cells, or T cells provided the cDNA or gDNA that made up the material.

Trimming at V came to 2 bases and at J to 2 bases, leaving 9 bases not matched to a gene. This CDR3 has 18 residues. Per the germline V gene, CDR1 is SGHTA and CDR2 is FQGNSA. Per the study methods: Estimation of nucleated cell counts was performed using reference gene primer amplification. Repertoires were generated with immunoSEQ multiplex PCR, while TCRdb's copy carries only in-frame clones and drops some. That table gives V, J and clone size, and the DNA gave D and trimming. The sample lists over 35,000 clones; over 85% were seen once. Only one count was recorded for this clone. The rearrangement links TRBV7-2 to TRBJ1-6, with 7 bases identical to TRBD1. The sequenced material came from peripheral blood. This TCR came from a man between 65 and 85 years old with active COVID-19. Written as DNA, the CDR3 is TGTGCCAGCAGCTTATATTCGGGACAGACAACCTATAATTCACCCCTCCACTTT. Its translation: CASSLYSGQTTYNSPLHF.